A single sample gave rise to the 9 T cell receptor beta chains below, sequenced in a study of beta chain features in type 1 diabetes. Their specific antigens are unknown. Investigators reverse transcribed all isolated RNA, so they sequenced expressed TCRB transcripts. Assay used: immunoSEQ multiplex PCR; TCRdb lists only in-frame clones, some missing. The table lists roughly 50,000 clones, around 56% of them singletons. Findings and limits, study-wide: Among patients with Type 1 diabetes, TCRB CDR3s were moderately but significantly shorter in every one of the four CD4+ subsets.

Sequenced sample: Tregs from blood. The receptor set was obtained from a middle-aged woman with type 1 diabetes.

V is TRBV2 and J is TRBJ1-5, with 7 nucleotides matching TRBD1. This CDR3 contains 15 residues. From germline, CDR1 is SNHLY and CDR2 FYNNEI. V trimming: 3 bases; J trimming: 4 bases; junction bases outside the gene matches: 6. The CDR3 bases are TGTGCCAGCAGTGATTTGGGACAGCCTAATCAGCCCCAGCATTTT. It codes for CASSDLGQPNQPQHF.

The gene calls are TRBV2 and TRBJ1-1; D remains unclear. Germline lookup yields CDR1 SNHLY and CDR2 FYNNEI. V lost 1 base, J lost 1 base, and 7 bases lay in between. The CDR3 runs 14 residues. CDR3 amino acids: CASSEERGNTEAFF. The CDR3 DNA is TGTGCCAGCAGTGAAGAGCGGGGGAACACTGAAGCTTTCTTT.

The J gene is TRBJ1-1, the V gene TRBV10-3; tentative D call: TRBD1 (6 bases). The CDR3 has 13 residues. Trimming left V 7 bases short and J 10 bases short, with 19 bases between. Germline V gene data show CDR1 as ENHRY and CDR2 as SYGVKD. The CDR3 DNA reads TGTGCCATCAAGCCTGCAGGGGCGTTAGGAGCTTTCTTT. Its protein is CAIKPAGALGAFF.

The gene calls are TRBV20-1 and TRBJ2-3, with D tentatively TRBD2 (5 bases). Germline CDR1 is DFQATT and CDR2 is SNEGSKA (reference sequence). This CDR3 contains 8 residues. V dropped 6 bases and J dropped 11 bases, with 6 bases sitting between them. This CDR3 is CSAGGQYF. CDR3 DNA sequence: TGCAGTGCCGGAGGGCAGTATTTT.

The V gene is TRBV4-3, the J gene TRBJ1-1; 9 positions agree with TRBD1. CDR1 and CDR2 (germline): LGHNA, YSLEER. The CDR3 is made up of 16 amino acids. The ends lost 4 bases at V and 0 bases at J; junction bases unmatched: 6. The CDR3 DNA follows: TGCGCCAGCAGCCGCGGACAGGGGAGGATGAACACTGAAGCTTTCTTT. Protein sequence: CASSRGQGRMNTEAFF.

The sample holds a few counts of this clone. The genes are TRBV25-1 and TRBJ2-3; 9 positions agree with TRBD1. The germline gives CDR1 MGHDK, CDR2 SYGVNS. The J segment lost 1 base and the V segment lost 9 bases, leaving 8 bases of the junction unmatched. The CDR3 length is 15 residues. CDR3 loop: CASRSDRGRTDTQYF. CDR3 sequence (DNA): TGTGCCAGTAGATCGGACAGGGGCCGCACAGATACGCAGTATTTT.

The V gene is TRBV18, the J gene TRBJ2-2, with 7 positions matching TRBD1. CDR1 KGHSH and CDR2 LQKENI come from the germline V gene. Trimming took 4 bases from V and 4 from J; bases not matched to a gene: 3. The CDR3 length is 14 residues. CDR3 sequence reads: CASSQGQTTGELFF. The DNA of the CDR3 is TGTGCCAGCTCACAGGGACAGACCACCGGGGAGCTGTTTTTT.

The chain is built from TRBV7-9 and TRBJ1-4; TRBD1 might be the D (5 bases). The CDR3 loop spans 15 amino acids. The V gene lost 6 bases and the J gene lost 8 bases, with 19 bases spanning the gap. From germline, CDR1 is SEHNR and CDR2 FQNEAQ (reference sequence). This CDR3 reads CASRSTGGVGEKLFF. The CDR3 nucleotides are TGTGCCAGCAGGTCGACGGGGGGTGTTGGCGAAAAACTGTTTTTT.

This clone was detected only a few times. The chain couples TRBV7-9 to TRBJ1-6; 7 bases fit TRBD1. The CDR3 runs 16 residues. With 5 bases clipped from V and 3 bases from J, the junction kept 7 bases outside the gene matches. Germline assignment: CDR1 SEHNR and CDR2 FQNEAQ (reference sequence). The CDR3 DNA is TGTGCCAGCAGCGTAAACAGGGGTGGCTATAATTCACCCCTCCACTTT. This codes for CASSVNRGGYNSPLHF.